This TCR beta chain appears in the sequencing data of a study of beta chain features in type 1 diabetes. Sequenced material consisted of expressed TCRB transcripts (all of the isolated RNA was reverse transcribed). TCRdb keeps only in-frame clones here, not all; method: immunoSEQ multiplex PCR. The table lists roughly 500,000 clones, 9.5% to 12% of them singletons. About this clone itself: Its target is not known.

From germline, CDR1 is SEHNR and CDR2 FQNEAQ (reference sequence). Trimming took off 5 bases at V and 3 bases at J, with 13 bases between the two ends. The CDR3 contains 15 residues. Findings and caveats of the study: Small HLA sub-analyses could not settle whether HLA shapes TCRB rearrangement.

The receptor was isolated from a woman under 30 in good health. The material sequenced was naive CD4+ T cells from blood. The chain employs TRBV7-9 and TRBJ2-2; D is undetermined. DNA for the CDR3: TGTGCCAGCAGCCAAGTGAGAGGATACACCGGGGAGCTGTTTTTT. As protein: CASSQVRGYTGELFF.